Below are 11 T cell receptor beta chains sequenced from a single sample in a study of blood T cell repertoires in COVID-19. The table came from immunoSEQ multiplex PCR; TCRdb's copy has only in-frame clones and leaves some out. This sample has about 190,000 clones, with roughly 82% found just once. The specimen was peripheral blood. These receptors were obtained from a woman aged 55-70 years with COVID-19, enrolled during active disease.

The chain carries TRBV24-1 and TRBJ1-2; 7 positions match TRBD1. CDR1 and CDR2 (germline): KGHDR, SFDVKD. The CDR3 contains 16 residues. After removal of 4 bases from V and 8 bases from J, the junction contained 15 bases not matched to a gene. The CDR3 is CATSEGGVEGYWGYTF. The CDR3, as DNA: TGTGCCACCAGTGAAGGGGGCGTGGAAGGCTATTGGGGCTACACCTTC.

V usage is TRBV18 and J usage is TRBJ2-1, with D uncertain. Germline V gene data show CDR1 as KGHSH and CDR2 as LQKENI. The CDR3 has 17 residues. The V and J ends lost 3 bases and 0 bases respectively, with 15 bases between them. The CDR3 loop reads CASSPRVPSRSYNEQFF. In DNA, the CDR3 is TGTGCCAGCTCACCCCGTGTACCTAGTCGCTCCTACAATGAGCAGTTCTTC. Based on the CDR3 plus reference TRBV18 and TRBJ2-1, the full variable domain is NAGVMQNPRHLVRRRGQEARLRCSPMKGHSHVYWYRQLPEEGLKFMVYLQKENIIDESGMPKERFSAEFPKEGPSILRIQQVVRGDSAAYFCASSPRVPSRSYNEQFFGPGTRLTVL.

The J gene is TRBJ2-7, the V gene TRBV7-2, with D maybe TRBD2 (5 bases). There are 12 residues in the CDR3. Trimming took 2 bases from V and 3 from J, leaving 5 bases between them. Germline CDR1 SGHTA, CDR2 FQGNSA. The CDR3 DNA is TGTGCCAGCAGCTTAACTAGCTACGAGCAGTACTTC. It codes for CASSLTSYEQYF.

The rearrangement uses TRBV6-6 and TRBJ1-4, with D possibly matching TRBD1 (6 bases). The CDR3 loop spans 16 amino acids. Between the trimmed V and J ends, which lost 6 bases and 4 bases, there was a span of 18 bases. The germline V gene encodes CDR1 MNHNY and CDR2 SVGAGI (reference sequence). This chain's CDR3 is CASRLQTGLVNEKLFF. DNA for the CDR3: TGTGCCAGCAGACTACAAACAGGGCTAGTTAATGAAAAACTGTTTTTT.

The CDR3 sequence: CASSQSLQGYHLHF. In DNA form, the CDR3 reads TGTGCCAGCAGCCAATCTCTACAGGGTTATCACCTCCACTTT. The chain employs TRBV16 and TRBJ1-6, with a weak D call TRBD1 (6 bases). CDR3 length: 14 amino acids. V lost 0 bases, J lost 15 bases, and 15 bases lay in between. CDR1 and CDR2 (germline): KGHSY, FQNENV.

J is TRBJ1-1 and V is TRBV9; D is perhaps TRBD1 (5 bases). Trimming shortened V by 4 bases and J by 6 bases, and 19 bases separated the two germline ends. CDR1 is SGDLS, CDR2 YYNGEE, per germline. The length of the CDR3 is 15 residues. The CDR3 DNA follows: TGTGCCAGCAGCCCTTCCGTGGGGCAATTCGCTGAAGCTTTCTTT. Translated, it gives CASSPSVGQFAEAFF. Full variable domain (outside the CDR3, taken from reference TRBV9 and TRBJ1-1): DSGVTQTPKHLITATGQRVTLRCSPRSGDLSVYWYQQSLDQGLQFLIQYYNGEERAKGNILERFSAQQFPDLHSELNLSSLELGDSALYFCASSPSVGQFAEAFFGQGTRLTVV.

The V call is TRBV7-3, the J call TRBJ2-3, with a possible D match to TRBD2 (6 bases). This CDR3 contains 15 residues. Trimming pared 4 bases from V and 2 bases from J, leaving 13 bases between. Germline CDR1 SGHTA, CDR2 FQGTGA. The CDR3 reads CASSSRGGATDTQYF. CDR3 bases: TGTGCCAGCAGCTCCCGAGGAGGGGCCACAGATACGCAGTATTTT.

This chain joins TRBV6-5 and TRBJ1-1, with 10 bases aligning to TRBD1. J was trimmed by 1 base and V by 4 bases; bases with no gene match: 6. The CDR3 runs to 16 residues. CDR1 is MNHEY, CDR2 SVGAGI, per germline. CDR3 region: CASSLDRGLGNTEAFF. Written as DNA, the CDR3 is TGTGCCAGCAGTTTAGACAGGGGGCTAGGGAACACTGAAGCTTTCTTT.

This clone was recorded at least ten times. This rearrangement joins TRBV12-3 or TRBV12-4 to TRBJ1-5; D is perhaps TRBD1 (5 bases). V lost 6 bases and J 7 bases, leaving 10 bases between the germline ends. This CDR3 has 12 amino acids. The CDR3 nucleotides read TGTGCCAGCAGCCCGACAGTACAGCCCCAGCATTTT. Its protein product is CASSPTVQPQHF.

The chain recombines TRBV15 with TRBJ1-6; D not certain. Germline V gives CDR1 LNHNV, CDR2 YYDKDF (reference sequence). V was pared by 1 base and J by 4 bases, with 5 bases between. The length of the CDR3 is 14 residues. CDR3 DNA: TGTGCCACCAGCAGAGTCCGGTATAATTCACCCCTCCACTTT. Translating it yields CATSRVRYNSPLHF.

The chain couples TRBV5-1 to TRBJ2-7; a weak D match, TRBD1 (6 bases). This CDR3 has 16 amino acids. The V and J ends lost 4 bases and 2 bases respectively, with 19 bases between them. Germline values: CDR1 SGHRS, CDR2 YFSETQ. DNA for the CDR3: TGCGCCAGCAGCGTAGGTCCTACACAGGGTACCTACGAGCAGTACTTC. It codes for CASSVGPTQGTYEQYF.